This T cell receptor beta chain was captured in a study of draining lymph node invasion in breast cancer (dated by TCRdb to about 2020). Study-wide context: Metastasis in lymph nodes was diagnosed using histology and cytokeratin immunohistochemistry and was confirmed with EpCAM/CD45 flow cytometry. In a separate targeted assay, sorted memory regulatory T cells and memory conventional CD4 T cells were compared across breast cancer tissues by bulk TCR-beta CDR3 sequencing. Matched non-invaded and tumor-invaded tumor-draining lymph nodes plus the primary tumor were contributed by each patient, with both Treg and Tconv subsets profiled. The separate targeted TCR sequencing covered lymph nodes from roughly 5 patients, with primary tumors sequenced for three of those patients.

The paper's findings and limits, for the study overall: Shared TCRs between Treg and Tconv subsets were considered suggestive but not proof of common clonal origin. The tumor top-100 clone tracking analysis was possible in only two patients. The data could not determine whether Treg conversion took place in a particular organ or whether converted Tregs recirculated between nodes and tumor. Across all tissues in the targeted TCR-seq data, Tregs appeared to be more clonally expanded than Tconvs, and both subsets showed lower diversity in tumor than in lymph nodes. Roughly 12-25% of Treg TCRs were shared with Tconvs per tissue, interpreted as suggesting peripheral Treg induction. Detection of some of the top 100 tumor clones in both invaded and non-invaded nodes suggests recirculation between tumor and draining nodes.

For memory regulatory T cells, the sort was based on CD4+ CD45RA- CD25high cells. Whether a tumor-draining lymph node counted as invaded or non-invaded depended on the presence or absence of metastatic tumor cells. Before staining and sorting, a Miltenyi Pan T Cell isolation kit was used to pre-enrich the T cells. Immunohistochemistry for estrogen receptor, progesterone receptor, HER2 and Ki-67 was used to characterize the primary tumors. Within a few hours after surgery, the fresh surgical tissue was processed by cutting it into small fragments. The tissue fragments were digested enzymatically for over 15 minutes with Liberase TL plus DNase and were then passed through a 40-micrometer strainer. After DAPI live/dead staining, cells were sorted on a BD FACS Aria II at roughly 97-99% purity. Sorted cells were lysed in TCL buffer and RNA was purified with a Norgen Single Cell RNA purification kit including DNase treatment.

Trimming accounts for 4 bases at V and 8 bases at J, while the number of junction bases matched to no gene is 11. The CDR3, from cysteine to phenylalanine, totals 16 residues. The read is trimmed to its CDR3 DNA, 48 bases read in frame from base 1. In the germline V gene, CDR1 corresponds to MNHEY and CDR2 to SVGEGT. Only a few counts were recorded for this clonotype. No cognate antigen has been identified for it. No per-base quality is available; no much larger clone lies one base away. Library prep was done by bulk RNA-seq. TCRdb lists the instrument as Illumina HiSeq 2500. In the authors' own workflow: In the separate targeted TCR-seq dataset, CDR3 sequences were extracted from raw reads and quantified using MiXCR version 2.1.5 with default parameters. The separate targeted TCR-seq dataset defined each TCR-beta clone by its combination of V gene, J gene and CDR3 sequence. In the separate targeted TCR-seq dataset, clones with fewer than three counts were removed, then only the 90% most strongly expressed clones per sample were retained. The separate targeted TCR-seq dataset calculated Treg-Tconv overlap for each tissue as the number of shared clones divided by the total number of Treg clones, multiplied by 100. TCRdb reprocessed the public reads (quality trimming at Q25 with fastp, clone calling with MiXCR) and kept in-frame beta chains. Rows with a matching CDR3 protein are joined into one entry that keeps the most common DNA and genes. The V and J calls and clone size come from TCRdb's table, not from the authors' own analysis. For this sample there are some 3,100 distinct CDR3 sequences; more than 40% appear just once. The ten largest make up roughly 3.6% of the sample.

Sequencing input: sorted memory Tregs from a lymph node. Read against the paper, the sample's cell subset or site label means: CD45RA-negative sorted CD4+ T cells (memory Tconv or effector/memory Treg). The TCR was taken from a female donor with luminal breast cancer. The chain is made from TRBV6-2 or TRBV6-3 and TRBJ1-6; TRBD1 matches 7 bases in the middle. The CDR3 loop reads CASSSRQGVPDSPLHF. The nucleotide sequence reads TGTGCCAGCAGTTCTCGACAGGGCGTTCCGGATTCACCCCTCCACTTT.